This T cell receptor beta chain was recovered during a study of breast tumors, draining lymph nodes, adjacent tissues. This clonotype was observed many times. Its cognate antigen is unknown. Study-level points and caveats: Tumor TCR diversity was below lymph nodes but above nontumor tissue. Most tumor T cells seemingly derive from lymph node, then expand in tumor.

The CDR3 loop spans 14 amino acids. V was cut by 1 base and J by 0 bases, with 7 bases left in between. Germline V CDR1 and CDR2: DFQATT, SNEGSKA (reference sequence). The lymph nodes were axillary draining lymph nodes from breast cancer patients. TCRdb reprocessed the multiplex PCR reads via MiXCR and lists one record per CDR3 protein. The sample contains some 230,000 distinct CDR3 sequences, under 35% of which appear only once. This TCR derives from a female donor with breast cancer. Some clones in this sample may be carry-over from other donors' samples. The specimen sequenced was axillary lymph node tissue. The V call is TRBV20-1, the J call TRBJ1-3; D is unclear. CDR3 DNA sequence: TGCAGTGCTAGAGCCGGAATCTCTGGAAACACCATATATTTT. This encodes CSARAGISGNTIYF.